Sequencing of this TCR beta chain was carried out in a study of T cells after yellow fever vaccination. Trimming left V 6 bases short and J 2 bases short, with 17 bases between. The CDR3 covers 15 residues. TCRdb called the 5' RACE reads again in MiXCR, with one record for every CDR3 protein. The sample lists about 550,000 distinct CDR3 sequences, over 15% occurring once. The rearrangement uses TRBV12-3 or TRBV12-4 and TRBJ2-7; TRBD1 might be the D (5 bases). This specimen consisted of PBMCs, obtained 15 days after the yellow fever booster vaccination. This TCR came from a man younger than 40 who received the YFV17D yellow fever vaccine. The CDR3 reads CASSPTRQLPYEQYF. As DNA, the CDR3 is TGTGCCAGCAGCCCTACCCGACAGTTACCCTACGAGCAGTACTTC.